This paragraph reports one T cell receptor beta chain. A much larger clone sits a single nucleotide away, making a read error possible. The data belong to a study of blood T cells in healthy people across ages. Primers used in a second PCR of roughly 6 to 11 cycles were a sample-barcoded 5' primer and a J-beta primer mix. MiXCR, run by TCRdb on the 5' RACE reads, gives a single entry per CDR3 protein. The data show around 670,000 distinct CDR3 sequences, about 30% seen once. CDR3 length: 17 residues. Germline CDR1 SGHTA, CDR2 FQGNSA. About 9.6 milliliters of peripheral blood were drawn from each donor into EDTA-treated tubes.

This clonotype originated in a woman of 80 years or more in good health. The chain recombines TRBV7-2 with TRBJ2-3; 12 nucleotides align to TRBD2. The sample was blood. CDR3 residues: CANSLVSSGGGTDTQYF. In nucleotides, the CDR3 is TGTGCCAACAGCTTAGTATCTAGCGGGGGGGGGACAGATACGCAGTATTTT.